Listed here is a single TCR beta chain. This record belongs to a study of Tregs in tolerant kidney transplant recipients. Using immunoSEQ multiplex PCR, the repertoire was profiled, and TCRdb retains in-frame clones only, with some absent. The sample holds roughly 250,000 clones, approximately 83% seen once. This TCR was recovered from a human donor in good health. Sequenced: CD4+ T cells from blood.

The CDR3 sequence: CASSPTRGTDTEAFF. The CDR3 coding sequence is TGTGCCAGCAGCCCGACCCGGGGCACGGACACTGAAGCTTTCTTT. V is TRBV7-9 and J is TRBJ1-1; TRBD1 might be the D (5 bases). V lost 5 bases, J lost 3 bases, and 16 bases lay in between. CDR3 size: 15 residues. The germline V gene encodes CDR1 SEHNR and CDR2 FQNEAQ (reference sequence).